This T cell receptor (beta chain) was sequenced for a study of cytomegalovirus exposure and HLA in healthy donors. Study in general: Most genotyped donors, 65% to 85% of more than 300, had Caucasian-associated genetic ancestry.

13 Jbeta primers and 60 Vbeta primers were used for the PCR. The method was immunoSEQ multiplex PCR; TCRdb's version includes in-frame clones alone and lacks a portion of them. The listing contains about 130,000 clones. The CDR3 runs to 17 residues. Trimming at V came to 5 bases and at J to 1 base, leaving 11 bases not matched to a gene. Looked up from germline, CDR1 is LNHDA and CDR2 is SQIVND (reference sequence). Points from the study as a whole: A later examination showed that TCR association rates differed by HLA locus, with DRB1 most and HLA-C fewest.

Worth noting for this clone: The antigen is undetermined.

This receptor was taken from a man between 18 and 29 years old in good health and CMV-seronegative. The sample was PBMCs. The chain combines TRBV19 with TRBJ1-5; 7 bases fit TRBD1. CDR3 in DNA: TGTGCCAGTAGTGGCCAGACAGGGCGGACGAGCAATCAGCCCCAGCATTTT. Translated: CASSGQTGRTSNQPQHF.